The 29 T cell receptor beta chains below all came from one sample that was sequenced in a study of T cell responses to AZD1222 COVID-19 vaccine. The assay was immunoSEQ multiplex PCR, and TCRdb's table has in-frame clones only and misses some. The sample comprises some 130,000 clones, more than 75% of which are singletons, and approximately 20% rests with the top ten. The specimen was peripheral blood, collected on day 0 of AZD1222 vaccination. These TCRs come from an adult in good health.

CDR3 region: CASSPQGTGEKLFF. For the CDR3, the DNA is TGTGCCAGCAGTCCCCAGGGGACAGGGGAAAAACTGTTTTTT. The chain links TRBV28 to TRBJ1-4, with 9 bases fitting TRBD1. Unmatched junction bases numbered 6, after V lost 5 bases and J lost 8 bases. In germline, CDR1 is MDHEN, CDR2 SYDVKM. CDR3 length: 14 amino acids.

The chain links TRBV19 to TRBJ2-7; 7 bases line up with TRBD1. Germline V lookup: CDR1 LNHDA, CDR2 SQIVND (reference sequence). V shed 2 bases and J 3 bases; nucleotides not matched to a gene: 7. The CDR3 is 15 amino acids. CDR3: CASSIKGTVIYEQYF. CDR3 in DNA: TGTGCCAGTAGTATAAAAGGGACAGTAATCTACGAGCAGTACTTC.

The DNA of the CDR3 is TGTGCCAGCAGTTGGGGGGTGGGCAGGGCCAACTATGGCTACACCTTC. This sequence encodes CASSWGVGRANYGYTF. This rearrangement joins TRBV6-5 to TRBJ1-2; D is perhaps TRBD1 (5 bases). Trimming took 4 bases from V and 2 from J, leaving 17 bases between them. CDR3 length: 16 amino acids. Germline V CDR1 and CDR2: MNHEY, SVGAGI.

This chain connects TRBV7-9 to TRBJ1-2, with TRBD1 identical over 8 bases. Germline V CDR1 and CDR2: SEHNR, FQNEAQ (reference sequence). The CDR3 runs 16 residues. V shed 0 bases, J shed 2 bases, and the junction held 5 bases outside the gene matches. The CDR3 loop is CASSLAQTGANYGYTF. In DNA form, the CDR3 reads TGTGCCAGCAGCTTAGCCCAGACAGGGGCCAACTATGGCTACACCTTC.

The V call is TRBV11-3, the J call TRBJ2-7; possibly TRBD1 for D (6 bases). From germline, CDR1 is SGHNT and CDR2 YENEEA. The CDR3 is made up of 14 amino acids. V dropped 5 bases and J dropped 3 bases, with 14 bases sitting between them. In DNA, the CDR3 is TGTGCCAGCAGCAAGGGACAACAGAACTACGAGCAGTACTTC. This gives the protein CASSKGQQNYEQYF.

The chain links TRBV6-5 to TRBJ1-1; D is perhaps TRBD1 (5 bases). V was cut by 2 bases and J by 11 bases, with 21 bases left in between. The CDR3 is 15 amino acids. Germline V gene data show CDR1 as MNHEY and CDR2 as SVGAGI. CDR3 sequence: CASSYGGLGGLWAFF. Here the CDR3 DNA reads TGTGCCAGCAGTTACGGCGGACTCGGGGGGTTGTGGGCTTTCTTT.

The chain carries TRBV29-1 and TRBJ1-2; tentatively, D is TRBD1 (6 bases). CDR3 length: 11 residues. Germline CDR1 and CDR2: SQVTM and ANQGSEA. Trimming took 4 bases from V and 6 from J, leaving 9 bases between them. CDR3 in DNA: TGCAGCGTTGCGAACAGGGATGGCTACACCTTC. Its translation: CSVANRDGYTF.

There are a few counts of this clone. The chain is built from TRBV7-2 and TRBJ1-2; 9 nucleotides match TRBD1. Germline CDR1 and CDR2: SGHTA and FQGNSA. This CDR3 contains 15 residues. V shed 4 bases and J 6 bases; nucleotides not matched to a gene: 9. Here the CDR3 DNA reads TGTGCCAGCAGCTCAACAGACAGGGGGGCCAATGGCTACACCTTC. Translation: CASSSTDRGANGYTF.

This chain joins TRBV5-6 and TRBJ2-7; D may be TRBD2 (7 bases). Germline V gene sequence: CDR1 SGHDT, CDR2 YYEEEE. Trimming shortened V by 9 bases and J by 2 bases, and 18 bases separated the two germline ends. CDR3 length: 14 amino acids. This CDR3 reads CATKTGRGTYEQYF. The CDR3 nucleotides read TGTGCCACAAAAACAGGGAGGGGGACCTACGAGCAGTACTTC.

This clone appeared a single time. CDR3 sequence (DNA): TGTGCCAGCAGCTTGCAATCGACGAGGGGAGGGCCCCAGCATTTT. Its protein is CASSLQSTRGGPQHF. The chain uses TRBV5-6 and TRBJ1-5; D is perhaps TRBD1 (5 bases). There are 15 residues in the CDR3. V was pared by 1 base and J by 9 bases, with 17 bases between. From germline, CDR1 is SGHDT and CDR2 YYEEEE.

The chain uses TRBV10-1 and TRBJ2-4; 12 positions agree with TRBD1. Germline-derived CDR1 and CDR2 are WNHNN and SYGVQD (reference sequence). The J segment lost 9 bases and the V segment lost 3 bases, leaving 9 bases of the junction unmatched. The CDR3 loop spans 16 amino acids. The CDR3 DNA follows: TGCGCCAGCAGTGAAGGGGGACAGGGGGCGGGAATCATTCAGTACTTC. It yields the protein CASSEGGQGAGIIQYF.

This chain joins TRBV28 and TRBJ2-5; 7 bases map to TRBD2. Germline loops: CDR1 MDHEN, CDR2 SYDVKM. The CDR3 loop spans 15 amino acids. V was clipped by 5 bases and J by 5 bases; unmatched bases: 11. The CDR3 region has the DNA TGTGCCAGCAGTCCCTGGACCTCCGGGAGGGAGACCCAGTACTTC. This codes for CASSPWTSGRETQYF.

On this clone: One end of the junction does not line up with germline, which may come from a read error. The chain uses TRBV7-7 and TRBJ2-2; no firm D call. Per germline, CDR1 SSHAT and CDR2 FNYEAQ (reference sequence). This CDR3 contains 15 residues. The CDR3 region has the DNA TGTGCTAGCAGCTCCCTTTCGAACCCGACCGGGGAGCTGTTTTTT. It yields the protein CASSSLSNPTGELFF.

The chain uses TRBV5-1 and TRBJ1-4, with D perhaps matching TRBD1 (5 bases). CDR1 and CDR2 from the germline V gene are SGHRS and YFSETQ. V gave up 3 bases and J gave up 0 bases, with 12 bases separating them. The CDR3 loop spans 16 amino acids. The CDR3 spells CASSWGTPATNEKLFF. The CDR3 DNA is TGCGCCAGCAGCTGGGGGACCCCTGCAACTAATGAAAAACTGTTTTTT.

CDR3 sequence (DNA): TGTGCCAGCAGCCAAGGGATTGGCAGACTTAACTATGGCTACACCTTC. Its translation is CASSQGIGRLNYGYTF. The chain recombines TRBV4-2 with TRBJ1-2; D ambiguous. The CDR3 is 16 amino acids. The V end lost 1 base, the J end lost 1 base, and 13 bases lay between the germline ends. Looked up from germline, CDR1 is LGHNA and CDR2 is YNFKEQ.

The chain carries TRBV10-2 and TRBJ2-3; 10 bases are shared with TRBD2. The length of the CDR3 is 16 residues. The junction had 7 bases not matched to a gene; V was cut back by 4 bases and J by 3 bases. CDR1 is WSHSY, CDR2 SAAADI, per germline. The CDR3 DNA reads TGCGCCAGCAGTGTAACCAGCGGGGGGGCGACAGATACGCAGTATTTT. This codes for CASSVTSGGATDTQYF.

The chain has TRBV18 and TRBJ2-1; D is undetermined. CDR3 length: 16 amino acids. Germline loops: CDR1 KGHSH, CDR2 LQKENI. With 0 bases removed from V and 9 bases from J, the gap between germline ends came to 18 bases. The CDR3 DNA follows: TGTGCCAGCTCACCACCTTCTGCGACCATATCGGGTGAGCAGTTCTTC. The encoded protein is CASSPPSATISGEQFF. Using reference TRBV18 and TRBJ2-1 for the parts outside the CDR3, the full variable domain is NAGVMQNPRHLVRRRGQEARLRCSPMKGHSHVYWYRQLPEEGLKFMVYLQKENIIDESGMPKERFSAEFPKEGPSILRIQQVVRGDSAAYFCASSPPSATISGEQFFGPGTRLTVL.

This clone was detected only a few times. The rearrangement joins TRBV7-2 to TRBJ1-2; D might be TRBD1 (5 bases). The CDR3 sequence is 13 residues long. Trimming shortened V by 3 bases and J by 3 bases, and 8 bases separated the two germline ends. Germline CDR1 reads SGHTA; CDR2 reads FQGNSA. CDR3 region: CASSLDTDYGYTF. The CDR3 DNA follows: TGTGCCAGCAGCTTGGACACAGACTATGGCTACACCTTC.

The table lists this clone with a count of one. The CDR3 nucleotides read TGTGCCAGCAGCTTGGTCAGGGGCATTGAGCAGTTCTTC. It translates to CASSLVRGIEQFF. This chain connects TRBV5-6 to TRBJ2-1, with D possibly TRBD1 on 6 matching bases. The CDR3 totals 13 residues. The V gene lost 0 bases and the J gene lost 9 bases, with 10 bases spanning the gap. Germline V gene sequence: CDR1 SGHDT, CDR2 YYEEEE.

Here the CDR3 reads CATRSGLAVDTQYF. For the CDR3, the DNA is TGTGCCACCCGGTCGGGGCTAGCGGTGGATACGCAGTATTTT. This chain links TRBV6-6 with TRBJ2-3; 7 bases match TRBD2. With 10 bases clipped from V and 6 bases from J, the junction kept 13 bases outside the gene matches. CDR3 length: 14 amino acids. Germline V gene sequence: CDR1 MNHNY, CDR2 SVGAGI (reference sequence).

The chain uses TRBV6-6 and TRBJ1-4; D is perhaps TRBD1 (6 bases). The germline CDR1 and CDR2 sequences are MNHNY and SVGAGI (reference sequence). The CDR3 contains 15 residues. V was clipped by 6 bases and J by 9 bases, with 20 bases between them. CDR3 amino acids: CASRSLRTDRQKLFF. Here the CDR3 DNA reads TGTGCCAGCAGGTCCCTCCGGACAGATCGTCAAAAACTGTTTTTT.

This clone was found a few times. The chain joins TRBV30 to TRBJ2-1, with no clear D. The CDR3 length is 13 residues. CDR1 GTSNPN and CDR2 SVGIG come from the germline V gene (reference sequence). V lost 4 bases and J lost 9, with 16 bases in between. CDR3 nucleotides: TGTGCCTGGACTTCGTTGACTCTGAGTGAGCAGTTCTTC. This sequence encodes CAWTSLTLSEQFF.

The chain recombines TRBV5-1 with TRBJ1-2; D may be TRBD1 (6 bases). Germline CDR1 reads SGHRS; CDR2 reads YFSETQ. This CDR3 spans 14 amino acids. Trimming removed 4 bases from V and 4 bases from J, with 14 bases in between. The CDR3 DNA follows: TGCGCCAGCAGCCAACAGGGTCTGGGCTATGGCTACACCTTC. Residues: CASSQQGLGYGYTF. Full variable domain (missing parts from reference TRBV5-1 and TRBJ1-2): KAGVTQTPRYLIKTRGQQVTLSCSPISGHRSVSWYQQTPGQGLQFLFEYFSETQRNKGNFPGRFSGRQFSNSRSEMNVSTLELGDSALYLCASSQQGLGYGYTFGSGTRLTVV.

This clone has ten or more counts. Other DNA sequences of this sample code for an identical CDR3. The J gene is TRBJ1-5, the V gene TRBV3-1 (or the pseudogene TRBV3-2); D not certain. Germline V CDR1 and CDR2: LGHDT, YNNKEL (reference sequence). The V end was cut by 2 bases, the J end by 4 bases, with 3 bases between. The CDR3 spans 12 residues. CDR3 DNA sequence: TGTGCCAGCAGCCAATTAAATCAGCCCCAGCATTTT. Amino acids: CASSQLNQPQHF.

The chain employs TRBV28 and TRBJ2-7, with D perhaps matching TRBD1 (5 bases). Germline assignment: CDR1 MDHEN and CDR2 SYDVKM. The germline V and J ends were trimmed by 2 bases and 2 bases, with 10 bases remaining between them. The CDR3 consists of 14 residues. CDR3 sequence (DNA): TGTGCCAGCAGTTTACACAGGCCTCCCTACGAGCAGTACTTC. It is translated as CASSLHRPPYEQYF.

This chain joins TRBV2 and TRBJ1-2; TRBD1 aligns across 7 bases. V lost 7 bases, J lost 3 bases, and 5 bases stayed unmatched. There are 13 residues in the CDR3. CDR1 and CDR2 (germline): SNHLY, FYNNEI. As DNA, the CDR3 is TGTGCCAGCAATGGGGACAGTTACTATGGCTACACCTTC. Translated, it gives CASNGDSYYGYTF.

The chain employs TRBV28 and TRBJ2-7, with D possibly matching TRBD2 (6 bases). Looked up from germline, CDR1 is MDHEN and CDR2 is SYDVKM. The CDR3 is 15 residues long. V was pared by 5 bases and J by 3 bases, with 17 bases between. CDR3 in amino acids: CASSTSLRGNYEQYF. The CDR3 DNA reads TGTGCCAGCAGTACGTCCCTACGGGGGAACTACGAGCAGTACTTC.

The chain recombines TRBV5-6 with TRBJ2-3; no firm D call. Germline V gene sequence: CDR1 SGHDT, CDR2 YYEEEE. The length of the CDR3 is 17 residues. V lost 2 bases, J lost 0 bases, and 16 bases lay in between. The CDR3 sequence is CASSFGRWRFSTDTQYF. DNA for the CDR3: TGTGCCAGCAGCTTCGGCAGGTGGAGATTCAGCACAGATACGCAGTATTTT.

The chain's CDR3 is CASEFEGDQPQHF. The CDR3 DNA sequence: TGTGCCAGCGAGTTCGAGGGGGATCAGCCCCAGCATTTT. V is TRBV6-5 and J is TRBJ1-5; perhaps TRBD1 as D (6 bases). The ends were cut back, 8 bases at V and 5 bases at J, with 13 bases in the middle. Germline lookup yields CDR1 MNHEY and CDR2 SVGAGI. This CDR3 region has 13 residues.